This TCR beta chain was sequenced in a study of long-term antiretroviral therapy in people with HIV. Trimming took 5 bases from V and 2 from J, leaving 13 bases between them. The CDR3 totals 14 residues. Germline V gives CDR1 SEHNR, CDR2 FQNEAQ (reference sequence). All participants with HIV were treated in the United States. Researchers report immunoSEQ v3.0 was run at survey level. Clones were sequenced by immunoSEQ multiplex PCR, and TCRdb holds only the in-frame ones, with some missing. This sample has fewer than 30,000 clones; 95% occur once, and the top ten carry more than 8%. Sequenced here: unsorted PBMCs, sampled 5.3 years after starting antiretroviral therapy. The gene calls are TRBV7-9 and TRBJ2-7; D gene unclear. The origin of this receptor is a young man with HIV. The CDR3 nucleotides are TGTGCCAGCAGCACACGGGCGGATACCTACGAGCAGTACTTC. It encodes CASSTRADTYEQYF.